This T cell receptor (beta chain) was captured in a study of shared T cell receptors in the human thymus (dated by TCRdb to the early 2020s). At the level of the whole study: The study examined how self-reactive, shared T-cell receptor alpha chains are generated in the human thymus.

A remark on this clone: This receptor's antigen is unknown. No base-level quality is on record; no much larger clone is a single base apart.

CDR1 LGHNA and CDR2 YSLEER are derived from the germline V gene. V is reduced by 0 bases and J by 6 bases, leaving a spacing of 18 bases between them. From its cysteine to its phenylalanine, the CDR3 spans 17 amino acids. The read is trimmed to its CDR3 DNA, 51 bases read in frame from base 1. Library construction relied on the immunoSEQ multiplex PCR assay. TCRdb stores this immuneACCESS table with in-frame sequences only. Part of the clones is absent; in the studies checked, under half of the shortfall reflects unresolved V genes, and no reason is known for the rest. The sample includes some 700,000 clones, with approximately 83% observed a single time. The top ten constitute around 0.01% of the sample. Another study also made use of these data, one on human thymus T cells. The second study's authors report: Donors were immunologically healthy infants undergoing open corrective cardiac surgery for congenital heart defects in Finland. Thymus tissue was collected as surgical resects that were removed during corrective cardiac surgery. Usage of V and J gene segments appeared to be biased in both the thymic and the peripheral blood repertoires. The related research found that thymic TCR repertoires overlapped highly between unrelated individuals. The study described the TCR alpha and beta repertoires in under 10 infant thymus samples and a few matching peripheral blood samples. The cohort included about six male and a couple of female infants, with donor ages spanning 7 to 244 days. Thymocytes were freed from the tissue by mechanical means and kept at -70 degrees C as pellets of about 8.5-34 million cells. A QIAsymphony instrument was used to extract genomic DNA from frozen cell pellets. The immunoSEQ multiplex PCR assay was used to amplify the TCRB and TCRAD loci from a standardized quantity of quality-controlled genomic DNA. The amplicons covered the V(D)J region and were long enough to include the CDR3 and to identify the V and J genes. Through the commercial immunoSEQ service, the amplicons were sequenced on an Illumina platform. Primer bias and sequencing errors were corrected as previously described, and TCRAD and TCRB definitions were based on the IMGT database. Repertoires were analysed with immunoSEQ Analyzer 3.0 and VDJTools, covering basic statistics, V/J segment usage, diversity estimates, rarefaction and pairwise overlap. To estimate diversity, the Chao1, ChaoE, Efron-Thisted, Shannon and inverse Simpson indices were applied, and diversity was also estimated on datasets down-sampled to the smallest sample. Repertoire overlap was determined by strict matching of CDR3 nucleotide sequence, V gene and J gene, and Jaccard-based multidimensional scaling clustering was applied. Thymus samples yielded on average about 810,000 unique TCRB clonotypes, compared with 65,000 to 100,000 from blood samples.

The chain joins TRBV4-3 to TRBJ2-1, and perhaps TRBD2 as D gene, on 5 matching bases. The specimen sequenced was thymocytes. The receptor was isolated from a girl under two years old with a congenital heart defect. Donor details come from another sample of the same person, matched by shared clones. The sequence in DNA is TGCGCCAGCAGCCAAGATTGGAGGACCTCGGTCTGCAATGAGCAGTTCTTC. Translated, this is CASSQDWRTSVCNEQFF.